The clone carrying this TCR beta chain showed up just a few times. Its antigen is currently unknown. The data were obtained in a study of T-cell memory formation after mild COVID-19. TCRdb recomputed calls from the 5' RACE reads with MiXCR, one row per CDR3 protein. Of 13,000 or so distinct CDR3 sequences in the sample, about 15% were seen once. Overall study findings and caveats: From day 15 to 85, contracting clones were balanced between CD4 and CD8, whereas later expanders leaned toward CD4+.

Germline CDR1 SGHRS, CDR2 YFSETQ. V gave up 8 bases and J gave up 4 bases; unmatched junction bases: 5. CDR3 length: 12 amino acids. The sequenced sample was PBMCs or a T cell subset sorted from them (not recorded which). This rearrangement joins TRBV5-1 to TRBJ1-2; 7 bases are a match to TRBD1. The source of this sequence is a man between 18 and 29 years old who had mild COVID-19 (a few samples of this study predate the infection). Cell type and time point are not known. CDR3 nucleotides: TGCGCCAGATGGGACAGTCCCTATGGCTACACCTTC. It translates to CARWDSPYGYTF. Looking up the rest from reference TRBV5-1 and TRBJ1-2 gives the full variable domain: KAGVTQTPRYLIKTRGQQVTLSCSPISGHRSVSWYQQTPGQGLQFLFEYFSETQRNKGNFPGRFSGRQFSNSRSEMNVSTLELGDSALYLCARWDSPYGYTFGSGTRLTVV.